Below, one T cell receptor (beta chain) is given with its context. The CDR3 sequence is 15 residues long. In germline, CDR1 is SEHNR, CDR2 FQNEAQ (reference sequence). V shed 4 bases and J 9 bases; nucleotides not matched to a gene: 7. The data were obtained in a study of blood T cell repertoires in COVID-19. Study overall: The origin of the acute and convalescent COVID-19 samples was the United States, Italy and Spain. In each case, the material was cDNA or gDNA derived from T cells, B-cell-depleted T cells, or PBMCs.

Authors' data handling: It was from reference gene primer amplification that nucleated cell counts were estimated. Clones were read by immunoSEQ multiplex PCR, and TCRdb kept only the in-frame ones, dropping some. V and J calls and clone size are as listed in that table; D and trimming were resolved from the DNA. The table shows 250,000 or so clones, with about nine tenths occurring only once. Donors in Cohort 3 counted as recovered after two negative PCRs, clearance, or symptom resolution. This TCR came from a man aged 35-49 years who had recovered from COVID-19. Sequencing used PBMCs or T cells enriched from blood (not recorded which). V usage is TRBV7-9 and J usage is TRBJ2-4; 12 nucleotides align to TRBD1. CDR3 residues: CASSSWGTGGFIQYF. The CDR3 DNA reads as TGTGCCAGCAGCTCCTGGGGGACAGGGGGCTTCATTCAGTACTTC.